This record covers a single TCR beta chain. The antigen is not known. This sample stems from a study of response to subunit inactivated influenza vaccine. General study findings and limits: That few new T cells are recruited by each seasonal influenza vaccination was the authors' suggestion.

Each CDR3 protein is one row after TCRdb ran MiXCR on the RT-PCR reads. The sample shows fewer than 550,000 distinct CDR3 sequences, 25% of them seen only once. The CDR3 length is 15 residues. V was clipped by 2 bases and J by 4 bases, with 14 bases between them. Germline V lookup: CDR1 LGHNA, CDR2 YSLEER. V gene TRBV4-3 combines with J gene TRBJ2-5; a possible D gene is TRBD2 (6 bases). The sequence was obtained from a man aged 50-59 years who received an inactivated influenza vaccine. The specimen was CD4+ T cells sorted from PBMCs, collected about 5 days after vaccination. In DNA, the CDR3 is TGCGCCAGCAGCCAATCCCCCGGCGGGGTAGAGACCCAGTACTTC. This sequence encodes CASSQSPGGVETQYF.